This T cell receptor beta chain appears in the sequencing data of a study of T cell repertoires in cytomegalovirus infection. Overall study: CMV infection and matching HLA type were both indicated by public TCR beta signatures.

Whole-study findings and limits: People with CMV and the relevant HLA were identified by cumulative public TCR beta family frequency. Dominant in the ex vivo response were TCR beta clonotypes restricted by HLA-C and specific for CMV.

TCRdb reanalysed the reads using MiXCR and keeps one entry per CDR3 protein. The sample lists 150,000 to 200,000 distinct CDR3 sequences; roughly 9% were seen once. The J segment lost 7 bases and the V segment lost 3 bases, leaving 4 bases of the junction unmatched. Germline CDR1 and CDR2: SGDLS and YYNGEE. The CDR3 consists of 15 residues. Many counts were recorded for this clonotype. Antigen specificity is unknown. The TCR was taken from a human donor in good health (CMV status not recorded). Some clones in this sample may be carry-over from other donors' samples. Sequences were obtained from PBMCs. V usage is TRBV9 and J usage is TRBJ2-1, with 13 bases lining up with TRBD2. Written as DNA, the CDR3 is TGTGCCAGCAGCGGACTAGCGGGAGGTACGAATGAGCAGTTCTTC. Its translation is CASSGLAGGTNEQFF.